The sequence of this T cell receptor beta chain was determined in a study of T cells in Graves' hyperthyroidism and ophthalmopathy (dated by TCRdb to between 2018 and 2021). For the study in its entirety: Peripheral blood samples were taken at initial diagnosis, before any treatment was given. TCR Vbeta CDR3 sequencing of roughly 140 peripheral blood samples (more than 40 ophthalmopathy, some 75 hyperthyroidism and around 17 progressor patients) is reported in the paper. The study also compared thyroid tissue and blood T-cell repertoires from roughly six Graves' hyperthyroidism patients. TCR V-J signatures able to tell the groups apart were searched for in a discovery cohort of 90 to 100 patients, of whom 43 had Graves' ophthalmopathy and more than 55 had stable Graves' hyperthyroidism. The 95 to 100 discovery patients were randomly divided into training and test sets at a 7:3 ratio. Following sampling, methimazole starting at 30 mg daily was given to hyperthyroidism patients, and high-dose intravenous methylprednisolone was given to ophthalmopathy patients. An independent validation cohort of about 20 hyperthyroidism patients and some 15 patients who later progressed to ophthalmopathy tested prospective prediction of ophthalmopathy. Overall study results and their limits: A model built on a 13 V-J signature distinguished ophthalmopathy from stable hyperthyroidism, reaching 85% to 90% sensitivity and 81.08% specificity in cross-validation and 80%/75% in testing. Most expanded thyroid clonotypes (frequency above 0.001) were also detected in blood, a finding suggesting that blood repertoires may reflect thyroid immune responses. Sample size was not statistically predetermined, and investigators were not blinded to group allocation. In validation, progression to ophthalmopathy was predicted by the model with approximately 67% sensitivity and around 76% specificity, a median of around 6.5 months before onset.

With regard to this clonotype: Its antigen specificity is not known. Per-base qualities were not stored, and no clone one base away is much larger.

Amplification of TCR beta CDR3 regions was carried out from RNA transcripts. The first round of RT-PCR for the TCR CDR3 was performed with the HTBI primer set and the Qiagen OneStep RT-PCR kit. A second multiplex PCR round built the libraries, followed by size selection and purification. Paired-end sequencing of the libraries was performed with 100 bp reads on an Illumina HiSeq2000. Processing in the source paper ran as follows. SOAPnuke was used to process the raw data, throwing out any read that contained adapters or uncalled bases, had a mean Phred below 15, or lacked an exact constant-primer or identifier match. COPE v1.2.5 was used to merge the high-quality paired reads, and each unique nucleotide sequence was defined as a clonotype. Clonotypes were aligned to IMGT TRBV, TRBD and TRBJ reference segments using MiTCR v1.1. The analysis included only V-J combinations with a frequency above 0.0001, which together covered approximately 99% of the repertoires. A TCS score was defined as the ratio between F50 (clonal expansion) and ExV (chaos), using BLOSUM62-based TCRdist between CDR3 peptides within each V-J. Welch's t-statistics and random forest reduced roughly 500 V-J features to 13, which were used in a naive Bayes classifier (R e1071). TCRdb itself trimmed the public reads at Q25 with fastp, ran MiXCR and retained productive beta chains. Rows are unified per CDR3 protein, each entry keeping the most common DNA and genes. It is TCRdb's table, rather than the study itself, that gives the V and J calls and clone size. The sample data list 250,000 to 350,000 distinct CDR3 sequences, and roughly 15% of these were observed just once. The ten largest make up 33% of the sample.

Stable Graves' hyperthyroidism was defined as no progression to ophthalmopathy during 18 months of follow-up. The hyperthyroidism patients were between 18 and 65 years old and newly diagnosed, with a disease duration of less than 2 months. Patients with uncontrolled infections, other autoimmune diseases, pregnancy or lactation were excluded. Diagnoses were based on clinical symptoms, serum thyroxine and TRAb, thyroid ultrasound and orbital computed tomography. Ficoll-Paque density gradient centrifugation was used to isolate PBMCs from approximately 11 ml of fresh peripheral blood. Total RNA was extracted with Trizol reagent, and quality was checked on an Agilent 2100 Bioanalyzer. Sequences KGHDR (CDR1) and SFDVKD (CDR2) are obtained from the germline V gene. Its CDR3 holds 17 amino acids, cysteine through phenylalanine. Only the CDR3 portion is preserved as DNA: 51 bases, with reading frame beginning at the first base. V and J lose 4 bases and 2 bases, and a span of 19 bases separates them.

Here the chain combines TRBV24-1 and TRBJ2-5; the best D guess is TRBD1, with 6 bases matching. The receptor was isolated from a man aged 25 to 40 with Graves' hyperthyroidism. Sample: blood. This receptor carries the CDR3 CATSEGGTGHGQETQYF. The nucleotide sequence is TGTGCCACCAGTGAAGGCGGTACAGGGCACGGACAAGAGACCCAGTACTTC.